The T cell receptor beta chain under discussion was sequenced for a study of shared clonotypes between healthy human individuals. Across the whole study: The plates for each donor numbered three CD4 naive, three CD4 memory, two CD8 naive and one CD8 memory.

TCRdb's table, derived via immunoSEQ multiplex PCR, lists solely in-frame clones and lacks some. The data contain about 2 million clones, just under 95% of them singletons. The germline V gene encodes CDR1 SNHLY and CDR2 FYNNEI. With 6 bases removed from V and 5 bases from J, the gap between germline ends came to 20 bases. CDR3 length: 16 amino acids. Selected positively for CCR7 and CD45RO-negative, naive CD8 cells excluded terminally differentiated effector memory CD45RA+ cells. This receptor was obtained from a man younger than 35 in good health. The chain carries TRBV2 and TRBJ2-4, with D uncertain. Input material: naive CD8+ T cells sorted from blood. The CDR3 DNA is TGTGCCAGCAGGACTCACTTAGAAGTCTCCGAAAACATTCAGTACTTC. Translated, it gives CASRTHLEVSENIQYF.